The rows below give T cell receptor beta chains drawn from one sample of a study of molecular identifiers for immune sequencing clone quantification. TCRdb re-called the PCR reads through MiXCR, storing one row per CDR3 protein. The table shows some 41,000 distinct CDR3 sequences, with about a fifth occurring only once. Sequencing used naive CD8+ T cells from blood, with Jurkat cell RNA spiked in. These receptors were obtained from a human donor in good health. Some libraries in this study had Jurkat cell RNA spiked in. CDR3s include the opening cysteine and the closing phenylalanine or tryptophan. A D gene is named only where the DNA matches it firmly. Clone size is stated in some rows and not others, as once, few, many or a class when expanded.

CDR3: CSALHRDSNQPQHF
DNA: TGCAGTGCTCTCCACAGAGATAGCAATCAGCCCCAGCATTTT
V: TRBV20-1
size: many
J: TRBJ1-5
D: -

CDR3: CASSLVASGKETQETQYF
DNA: TGTGCCAGCAGTTTAGTGGCTAGCGGGAAGGAGACCCAAGAGACCCAGTACTTC
V: TRBV28
size: many
J: TRBJ2-5
D: TRBD2

CDR3: CSVEEGTTYEQYF
DNA: TGCAGCGTTGAAGAGGGGACTACCTACGAGCAGTACTTC
V: TRBV29-1
size: -
J: TRBJ2-7
D: TRBD2

CDR3: CASSLVQGGPEAFF
DNA: TGCGCCAGCAGCTTGGTTCAAGGGGGGCCTGAAGCTTTCTTT
V: TRBV5-1
size: many
J: TRBJ1-1
D: -

CDR3: CASSQLATSGAIQYF
DNA: TGCGCCAGCAGCCAATTGGCCACTTCGGGGGCGATCCAGTACTTC
V: TRBV4-3
size: many
J: TRBJ2-5
D: -

CDR3: CASTFDRADEQYF
DNA: TGTGCCAGCACCTTCGACAGGGCTGACGAGCAGTACTTC
V: TRBV12-3/TRBV12-4
size: many
J: TRBJ2-7
D: TRBD1

CDR3: CSARDLGVGETQYF
DNA: TGCAGTGCTAGAGATCTGGGGGTCGGGGAGACCCAGTACTTC
V: TRBV20-1
size: many
J: TRBJ2-5
D: -

CDR3: CASSQEQGSHEQYF
DNA: TGCGCCAGCAGCCAGGAACAGGGTAGCCACGAGCAGTACTTC
V: TRBV4-3
size: many
J: TRBJ2-7
D: -

CDR3: CASSQDRGSLYEQFF
DNA: TGTGCCAGCAGCCAGGACAGGGGAAGTCTCTATGAGCAGTTCTTC
V: TRBV28
size: many
J: TRBJ2-1
D: TRBD1

CDR3: CASSLALGVGPAPETQYF
DNA: TGTGCCAGCAGCTTAGCGCTGGGCGTGGGCCCAGCCCCAGAGACCCAGTACTTC
V: TRBV7-9
size: -
J: TRBJ2-5
D: -

CDR3: CASSPRGSGTYNEQFF
DNA: TGTGCCAGCAGTCCCCGCGGTAGCGGGACCTACAATGAGCAGTTCTTC
V: TRBV28
size: many
J: TRBJ2-1
D: TRBD2

CDR3: CASSDPQGVGEGRDTQYF
DNA: TGTGCCAGCAGCGACCCACAGGGTGTAGGGGAGGGGAGAGATACGCAGTATTTT
V: TRBV13
size: many
J: TRBJ2-3
D: -

CDR3: CASSNDGANPEAFF
DNA: TGTGCCAGCAGCAACGACGGGGCAAACCCTGAAGCTTTCTTT
V: TRBV4-2
size: many
J: TRBJ1-1
D: -

CDR3: CASSGLGTANDEQFF
DNA: TGTGCCAGCAGTGGCCTCGGGACAGCCAACGATGAGCAGTTCTTC
V: TRBV6-1
size: many
J: TRBJ2-1
D: TRBD1

CDR3: CASLLAGVWDTQYF
DNA: TGTGCCAGCCTACTAGCGGGAGTATGGGATACGCAGTATTTT
V: TRBV13
size: -
J: TRBJ2-3
D: TRBD2

CDR3: CASSPGSGLGQYF
DNA: TGTGCCAGCAGCCCCGGTAGCGGGCTTGGGCAGTATTTT
V: TRBV9
size: -
J: TRBJ2-3
D: TRBD2

CDR3: CASSFTQDYGYTF
DNA: TGTGCCAGCAGTTTCACACAGGACTATGGCTACACCTTC
V: TRBV12-3/TRBV12-4
size: many
J: TRBJ1-2
D: -

CDR3: CASSFRPYEQYF
DNA: TGTGCCAGCAGTTTCCGACCCTACGAGCAGTACTTC
V: TRBV28
size: few
J: TRBJ2-7
D: -

CDR3: CASGRRTNYEQYF
DNA: TGTGCCAGCGGTCGGCGCACCAACTACGAGCAGTACTTC
V: TRBV14
size: many
J: TRBJ2-7
D: -

CDR3: CASSLGTAKETQYF
DNA: TGTGCCAGCAGTTTAGGGACAGCTAAAGAGACCCAGTACTTC
V: TRBV27
size: many
J: TRBJ2-5
D: TRBD1

CDR3: CASSARWTDTQYF
DNA: TGTGCCAGCAGTGCCCGGTGGACAGATACGCAGTATTTT
V: TRBV2
size: -
J: TRBJ2-3
D: -

CDR3: CASSMSRGAPEAFF
DNA: TGTGCCAGTAGTATGAGTCGGGGGGCTCCGGAAGCTTTCTTT
V: TRBV19
size: few
J: TRBJ1-1
D: -

CDR3: CATSEYGNTQYF
DNA: TGTGCCACCAGTGAGTATGGGAATACGCAGTATTTT
V: TRBV24-1
size: many
J: TRBJ2-3
D: -

CDR3: CASRGRRGNTDTQYF
DNA: TGTGCCAGCAGGGGACGGCGGGGGAACACAGATACGCAGTATTTT
V: TRBV2
size: many
J: TRBJ2-3
D: TRBD2

CDR3: CAISESGTASYEQYF
DNA: TGTGCCATCAGTGAGTCCGGGACGGCCTCCTACGAGCAGTACTTC
V: TRBV10-3
size: many
J: TRBJ2-7
D: -

CDR3: CASSPGVPGAAGELFF
DNA: TGTGCCAGCAGTCCCGGAGTACCTGGGGCCGCCGGGGAGCTGTTTTTT
V: TRBV11-1
size: many
J: TRBJ2-2
D: -

CDR3: CASSLPGREQFF
DNA: TGTGCCAGCAGCTTACCGGGACGTGAGCAGTTCTTC
V: TRBV28
size: many
J: TRBJ2-1
D: -